Detailed here is one T cell receptor beta chain. Its antigen is as yet unknown. This entry is derived from a study of cytomegalovirus exposure and HLA in healthy donors. The study, taken as a whole, reports: Some highly shared sequence variants likely arose as a pipeline artifact. Per published reports, the classifier diagnosed cytomegalovirus status with high specificity and sensitivity. In a later analysis, across HLA loci, associated TCR counts were highest for DRB1, lowest for HLA-C. It was taken for granted in presence/absence analyses that sequencing depth across donors was roughly uniform.

The CDR3 covers 15 residues. The ends were cut back, 3 bases at V and 4 bases at J, with 15 bases in the middle. Germline V gene data show CDR1 as LNHNV and CDR2 as YYDKDF (reference sequence). Use of 60 Vbeta and 13 Jbeta primers characterized the PCR. TCRdb keeps only in-frame clones here, not all; method: immunoSEQ multiplex PCR. The sample consists of roughly 190,000 clones, roughly three quarters of them appearing once. This TCR was sampled from a woman younger than 30 in good health and CMV-seronegative. The rearrangement links TRBV15 to TRBJ1-1; TRBD1 is a possible D gene (5 bases). Sequenced: PBMCs. The CDR3 DNA is TGTGCCACCAGCAGTGGGGGGGTGCCCTCCACTGAAGCTTTCTTT. It encodes CATSSGGVPSTEAFF. The complete variable domain, with remaining parts taken from reference TRBV15 and TRBJ1-1, reads DAMVIQNPRYQVTQFGKPVTLSCSQTLNHNVMYWYQQKSSQAPKLLFHYYDKDFNNEADTPDNFQSRRPNTSFCFLDIRSPGLGDTAMYLCATSSGGVPSTEAFFGQGTRLTVV.